The next 2 T cell receptor beta chains were all read from a single sample in a study. TCRdb re-derived calls from the 5' RACE reads in MiXCR, one entry per CDR3 protein. Among several thousand distinct CDR3 sequences listed, 35% to 45% were seen once. The specimen sequenced was tumor-infiltrating memory CD4+ T cells sorted from the breast tumor. Specified subset: memory CD4+ T cells, CD4+CD45RO+CD25-. These receptor sequences come from a female donor with breast cancer.

The chain employs TRBV25-1 and TRBJ1-4, with 7 bases identical to TRBD1. The CDR3 extends over 15 amino acids. The trim removed 3 bases at V and 3 bases at J, leaving 4 bases unmatched. Germline V gene sequence: CDR1 MGHDK, CDR2 SYGVNS. CDR3 loop: CASSDDRASNEKLFF. CDR3 in DNA: TGTGCCAGCAGTGATGACAGGGCCTCTAATGAAAAACTGTTTTTT.

This clonotype was seen only a few times. The chain joins TRBV5-1 to TRBJ2-1; D is ambiguous. The V gene's germline CDR1 is SGHRS and CDR2 YFSETQ. Trimming cost V 4 bases and J 3 bases, with 11 bases left between them. The CDR3 has 14 residues. CDR3 sequence reads: CASSGQRHYNEQFF. The CDR3 DNA reads TGCGCCAGCAGCGGGCAGAGACACTACAATGAGCAGTTCTTC.